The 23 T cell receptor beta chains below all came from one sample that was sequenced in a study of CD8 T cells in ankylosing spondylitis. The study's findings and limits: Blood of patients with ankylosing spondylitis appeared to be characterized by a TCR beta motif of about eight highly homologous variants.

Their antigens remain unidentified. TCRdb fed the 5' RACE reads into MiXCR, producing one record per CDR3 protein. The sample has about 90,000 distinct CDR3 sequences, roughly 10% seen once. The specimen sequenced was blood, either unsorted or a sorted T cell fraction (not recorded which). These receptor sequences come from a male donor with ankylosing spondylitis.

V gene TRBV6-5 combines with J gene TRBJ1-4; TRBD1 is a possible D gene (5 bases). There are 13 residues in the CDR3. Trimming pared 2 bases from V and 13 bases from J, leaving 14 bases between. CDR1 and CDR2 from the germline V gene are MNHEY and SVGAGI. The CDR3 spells CASSYTSGGRLFF. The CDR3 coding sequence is TGTGCCAGCAGTTACACCTCTGGGGGAAGACTGTTTTTT.

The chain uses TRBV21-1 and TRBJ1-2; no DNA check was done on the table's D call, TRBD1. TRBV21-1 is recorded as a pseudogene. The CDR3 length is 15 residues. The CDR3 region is CASTRPREKSYGYTF. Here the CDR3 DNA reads TGTGCCAGCACCCGCCCCCGGGAGAAGAGCTATGGCTACACCTTC.

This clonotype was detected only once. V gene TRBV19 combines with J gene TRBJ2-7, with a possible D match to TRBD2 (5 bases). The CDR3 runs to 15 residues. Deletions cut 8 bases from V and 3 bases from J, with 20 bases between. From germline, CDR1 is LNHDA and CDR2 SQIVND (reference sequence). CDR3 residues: CASPRKVGEGYEQYF. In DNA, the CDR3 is TGTGCCAGTCCCCGGAAAGTGGGAGAAGGCTACGAGCAGTACTTC.

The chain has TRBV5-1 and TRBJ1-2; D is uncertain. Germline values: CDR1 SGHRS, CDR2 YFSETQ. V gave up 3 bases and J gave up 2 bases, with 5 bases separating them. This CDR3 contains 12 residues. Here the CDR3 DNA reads TGCGCCAGCAGCTCAGAAAACTATGGCTACACCTTC. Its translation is CASSSENYGYTF. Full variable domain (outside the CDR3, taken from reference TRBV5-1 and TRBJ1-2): KAGVTQTPRYLIKTRGQQVTLSCSPISGHRSVSWYQQTPGQGLQFLFEYFSETQRNKGNFPGRFSGRQFSNSRSEMNVSTLELGDSALYLCASSSENYGYTFGSGTRLTVV.

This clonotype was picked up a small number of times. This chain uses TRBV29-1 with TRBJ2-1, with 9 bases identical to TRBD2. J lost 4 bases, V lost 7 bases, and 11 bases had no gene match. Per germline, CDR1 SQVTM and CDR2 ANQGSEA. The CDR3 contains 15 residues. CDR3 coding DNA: TGCAGCGCCGGGGATGGCGGGAGGGGGTACAATGAGCAGTTCTTC. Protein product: CSAGDGGRGYNEQFF.

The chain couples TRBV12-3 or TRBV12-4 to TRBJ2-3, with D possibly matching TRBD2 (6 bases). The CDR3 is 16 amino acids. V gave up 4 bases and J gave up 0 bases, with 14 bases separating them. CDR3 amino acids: CASSSFGGTSTDTQYF. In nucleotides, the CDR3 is TGTGCCAGCAGTTCCTTCGGCGGGACGAGCACAGATACGCAGTATTTT.

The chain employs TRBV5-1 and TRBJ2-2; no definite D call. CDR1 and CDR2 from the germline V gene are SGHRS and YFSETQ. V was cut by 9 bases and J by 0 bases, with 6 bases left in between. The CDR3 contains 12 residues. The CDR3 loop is CATLTNTGELFF. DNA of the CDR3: TGCGCCACCCTCACGAACACCGGGGAGCTGTTTTTT. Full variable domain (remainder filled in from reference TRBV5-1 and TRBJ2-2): KAGVTQTPRYLIKTRGQQVTLSCSPISGHRSVSWYQQTPGQGLQFLFEYFSETQRNKGNFPGRFSGRQFSNSRSEMNVSTLELGDSALYLCATLTNTGELFFGEGSRLTVL.

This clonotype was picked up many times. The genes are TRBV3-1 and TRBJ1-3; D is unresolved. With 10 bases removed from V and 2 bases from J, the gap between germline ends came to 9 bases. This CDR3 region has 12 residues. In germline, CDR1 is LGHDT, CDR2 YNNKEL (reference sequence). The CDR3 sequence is CATPGAGNTIYF. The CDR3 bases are TGTGCCACCCCCGGGGCTGGAAACACCATATATTTT.

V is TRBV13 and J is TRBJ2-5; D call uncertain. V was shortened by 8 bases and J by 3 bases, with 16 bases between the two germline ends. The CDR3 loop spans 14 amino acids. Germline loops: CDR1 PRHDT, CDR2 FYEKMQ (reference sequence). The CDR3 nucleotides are TGTGCCAGCGGCCTCTCGGCCCTCGAAGAGACCCAGTACTTC. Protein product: CASGLSALEETQYF.

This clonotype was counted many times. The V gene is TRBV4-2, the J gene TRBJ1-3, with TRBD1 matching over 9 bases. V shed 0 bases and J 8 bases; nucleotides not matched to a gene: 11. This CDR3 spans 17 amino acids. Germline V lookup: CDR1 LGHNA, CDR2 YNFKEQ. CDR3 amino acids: CASSQEGPDRGDYTIYF. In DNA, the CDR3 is TGTGCCAGCAGCCAAGAAGGCCCAGACAGGGGGGATTACACCATATATTTT.

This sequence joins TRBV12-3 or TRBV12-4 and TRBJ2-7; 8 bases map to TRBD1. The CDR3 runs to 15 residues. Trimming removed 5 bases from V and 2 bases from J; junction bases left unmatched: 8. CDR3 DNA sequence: TGTGCCAGCAGTGGGGGGACAGGATTTACCTACGAGCAGTACTTC. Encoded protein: CASSGGTGFTYEQYF.

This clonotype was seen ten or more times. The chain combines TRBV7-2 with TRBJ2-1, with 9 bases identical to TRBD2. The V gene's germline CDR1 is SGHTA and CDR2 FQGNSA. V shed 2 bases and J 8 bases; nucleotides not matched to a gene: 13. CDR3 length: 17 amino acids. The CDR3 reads CASSLTIAGGPLDEQFF. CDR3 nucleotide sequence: TGTGCCAGCAGCTTAACAATCGCGGGAGGGCCGTTAGATGAGCAGTTCTTC. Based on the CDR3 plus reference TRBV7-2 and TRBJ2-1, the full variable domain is GAGVSQSPSNKVTEKGKDVELRCDPISGHTALYWYRQSLGQGLEFLIYFQGNSAPDKSGLPSDRFSAERTGGSVSTLTIQRTQQEDSAVYLCASSLTIAGGPLDEQFFGPGTRLTVL.

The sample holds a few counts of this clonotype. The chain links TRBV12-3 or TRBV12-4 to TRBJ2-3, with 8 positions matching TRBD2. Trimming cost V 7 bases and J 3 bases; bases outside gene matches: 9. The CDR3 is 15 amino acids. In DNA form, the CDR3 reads TGTGCCAGCACCTCCGTGGGCGGGAGGACAGATACGCAGTATTTT. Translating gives CASTSVGGRTDTQYF.

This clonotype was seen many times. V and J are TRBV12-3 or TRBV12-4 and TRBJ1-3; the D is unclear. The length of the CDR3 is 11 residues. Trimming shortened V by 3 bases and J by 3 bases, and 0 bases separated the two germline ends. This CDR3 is CASSFGNTIYF. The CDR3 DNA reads TGTGCCAGCAGTTTTGGAAACACCATATATTTT.

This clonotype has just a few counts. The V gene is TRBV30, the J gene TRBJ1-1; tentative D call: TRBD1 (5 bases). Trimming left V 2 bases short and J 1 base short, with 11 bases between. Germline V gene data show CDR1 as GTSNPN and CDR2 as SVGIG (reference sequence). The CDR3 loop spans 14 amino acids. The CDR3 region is CAWSIMGGNTEAFF. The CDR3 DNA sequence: TGTGCCTGGAGTATAATGGGGGGGAACACTGAAGCTTTCTTT.

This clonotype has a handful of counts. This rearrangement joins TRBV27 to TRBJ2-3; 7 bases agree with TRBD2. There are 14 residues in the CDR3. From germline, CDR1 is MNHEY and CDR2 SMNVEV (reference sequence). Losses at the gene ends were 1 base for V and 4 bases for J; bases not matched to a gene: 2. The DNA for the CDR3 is TGTGCCAGCAGTTTATGGGCGGGAGCAGATACGCAGTATTTT. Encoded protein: CASSLWAGADTQYF.

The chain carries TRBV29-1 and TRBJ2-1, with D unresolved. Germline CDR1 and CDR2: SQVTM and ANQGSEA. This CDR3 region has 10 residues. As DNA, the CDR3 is TGCAGAGATATATGTGGTGAGCAGTTCTTC. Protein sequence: CRDICGEQFF.

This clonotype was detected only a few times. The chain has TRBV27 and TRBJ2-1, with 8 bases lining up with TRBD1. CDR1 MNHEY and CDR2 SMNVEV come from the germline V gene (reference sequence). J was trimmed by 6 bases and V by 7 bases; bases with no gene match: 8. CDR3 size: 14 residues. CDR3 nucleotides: TGTGCCAGCAACCCGACAGGGGTACCCAATGAGCAGTTCTTC. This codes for CASNPTGVPNEQFF.

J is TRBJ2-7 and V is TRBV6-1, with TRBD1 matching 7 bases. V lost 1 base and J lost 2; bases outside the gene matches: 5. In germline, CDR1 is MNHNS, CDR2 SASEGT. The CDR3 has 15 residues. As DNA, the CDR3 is TGTGCCAGCAGTGAAGGGGCCGGGACAGCCTACGAGCAGTACTTC. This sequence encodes CASSEGAGTAYEQYF.

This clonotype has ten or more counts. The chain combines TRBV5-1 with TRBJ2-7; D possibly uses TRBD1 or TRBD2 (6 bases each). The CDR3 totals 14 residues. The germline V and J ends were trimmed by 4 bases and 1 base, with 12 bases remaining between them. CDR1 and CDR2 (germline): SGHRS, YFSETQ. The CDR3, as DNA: TGCGCCAGCAGCCCGGGGGACAATTCCTACGAGCAGTACGTC. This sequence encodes CASSPGDNSYEQYV.

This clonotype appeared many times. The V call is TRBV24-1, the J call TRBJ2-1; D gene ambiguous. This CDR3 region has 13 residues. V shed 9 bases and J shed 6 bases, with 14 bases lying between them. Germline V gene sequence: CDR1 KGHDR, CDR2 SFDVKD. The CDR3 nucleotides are TGTGCCACCTCCTCTTCTCGGTTCAATGAGCAGTTCTTC. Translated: CATSSSRFNEQFF.

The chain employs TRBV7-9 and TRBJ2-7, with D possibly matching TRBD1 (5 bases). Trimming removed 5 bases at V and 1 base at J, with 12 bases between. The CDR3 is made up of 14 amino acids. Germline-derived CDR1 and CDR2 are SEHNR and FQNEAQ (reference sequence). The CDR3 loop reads CASSPVQGSYEQYF. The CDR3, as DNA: TGTGCCAGCAGCCCCGTCCAGGGTTCCTACGAGCAGTACTTC. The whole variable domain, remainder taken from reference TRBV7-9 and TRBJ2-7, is DTGVSQNPRHKITKRGQNVTFRCDPISEHNRLYWYRQTLGQGPEFLTYFQNEAQLEKSRLLSDRFSAERPKGSFSTLEIQRTEQGDSAMYLCASSPVQGSYEQYFGPGTRLTVT.

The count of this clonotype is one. The chain's CDR3 is CASSLGPGAGDTQYF. The CDR3, as DNA: TGCGCCAGCAGCTTGGGCCCAGGCGCGGGAGATACGCAGTATTTT. This chain connects TRBV5-1 to TRBJ2-3; tentative D call: TRBD2 (5 bases). This CDR3 is built from 15 residues. The V gene lost 0 bases and the J gene lost 5 bases, with 13 bases spanning the gap. Looked up from germline, CDR1 is SGHRS and CDR2 is YFSETQ.